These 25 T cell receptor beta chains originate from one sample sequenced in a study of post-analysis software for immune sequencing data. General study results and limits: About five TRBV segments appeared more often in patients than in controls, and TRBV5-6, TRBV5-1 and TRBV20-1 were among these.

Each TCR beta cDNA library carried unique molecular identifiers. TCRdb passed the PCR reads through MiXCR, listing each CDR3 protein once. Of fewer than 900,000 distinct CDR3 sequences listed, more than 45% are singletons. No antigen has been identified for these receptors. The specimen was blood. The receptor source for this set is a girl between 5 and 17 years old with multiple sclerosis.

The CDR3 region is CASSGTSGPTGELFF. CDR3 bases: TGTGCCAGCTCTGGGACTAGCGGCCCCACCGGGGAGCTGTTTTTT. The chain has TRBV7-6 and TRBJ2-2; 11 nucleotides align to TRBD2. The length of the CDR3 is 15 residues. The germline gives CDR1 SGHVS, CDR2 FNYEAQ. J lost 4 bases, V lost 8 bases, and 6 bases had no gene match.

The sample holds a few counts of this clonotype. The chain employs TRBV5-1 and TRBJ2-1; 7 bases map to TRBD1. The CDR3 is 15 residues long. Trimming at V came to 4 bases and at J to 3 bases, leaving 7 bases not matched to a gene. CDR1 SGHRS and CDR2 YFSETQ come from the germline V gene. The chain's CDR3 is CASSNSTGIYNEQFF. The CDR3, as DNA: TGCGCCAGCAGCAACTCGACAGGGATCTACAATGAGCAGTTCTTC.

CDR3 loop: CASSWRGPPYEQYF. The CDR3 nucleotides read TGTGCCAGCAGTTGGAGGGGGCCCCCCTACGAGCAGTACTTC. This chain uses TRBV12-3 or TRBV12-4 with TRBJ2-7; a possible D gene is TRBD1 (7 bases). The CDR3 runs 14 residues. V dropped 4 bases and J dropped 2 bases, with 12 bases sitting between them.

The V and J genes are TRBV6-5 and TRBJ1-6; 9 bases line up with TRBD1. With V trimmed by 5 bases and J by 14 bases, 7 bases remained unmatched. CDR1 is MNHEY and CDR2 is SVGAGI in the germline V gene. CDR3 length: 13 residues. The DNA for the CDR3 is TGTGCCAGCAGTGGGACGGACAGGGGAGCCCTCCACTTT. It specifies CASSGTDRGALHF.

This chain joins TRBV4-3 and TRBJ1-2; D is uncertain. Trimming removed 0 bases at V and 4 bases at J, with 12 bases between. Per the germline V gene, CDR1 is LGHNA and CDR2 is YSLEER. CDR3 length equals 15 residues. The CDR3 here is CASSQDHVGIYGYTF. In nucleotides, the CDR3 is TGCGCCAGCAGCCAAGATCATGTGGGAATCTATGGCTACACCTTC.

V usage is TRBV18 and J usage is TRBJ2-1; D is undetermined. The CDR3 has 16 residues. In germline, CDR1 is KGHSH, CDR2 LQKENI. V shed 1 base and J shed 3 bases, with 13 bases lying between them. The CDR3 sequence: CASSPQNGGYYNEQFF. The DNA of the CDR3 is TGTGCCAGCTCACCACAAAACGGCGGCTACTACAATGAGCAGTTCTTC.

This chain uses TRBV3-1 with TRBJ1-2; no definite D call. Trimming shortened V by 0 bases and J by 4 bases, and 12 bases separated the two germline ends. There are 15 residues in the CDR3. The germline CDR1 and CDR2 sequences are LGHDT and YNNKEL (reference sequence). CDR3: CASSQDSAGPYGYTF. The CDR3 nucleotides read TGTGCCAGCAGCCAAGATTCAGCAGGCCCCTATGGCTACACCTTC.

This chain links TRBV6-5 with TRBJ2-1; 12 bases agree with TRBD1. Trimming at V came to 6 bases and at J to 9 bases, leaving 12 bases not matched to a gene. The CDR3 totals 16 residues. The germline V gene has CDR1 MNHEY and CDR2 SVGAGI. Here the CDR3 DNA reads TGTGCCAGCAGCTACGGGGGGACAGGGGGCTTCGGTGAGCAGTTCTTC. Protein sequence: CASSYGGTGGFGEQFF.

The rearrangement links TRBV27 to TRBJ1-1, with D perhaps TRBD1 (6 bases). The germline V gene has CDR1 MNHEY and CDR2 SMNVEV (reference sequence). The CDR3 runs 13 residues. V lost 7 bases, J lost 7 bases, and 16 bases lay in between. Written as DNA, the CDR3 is TGTGCCAGCAAAGTACAGGGAAGAAGTGAAGCTTTCTTT. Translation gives CASKVQGRSEAFF.

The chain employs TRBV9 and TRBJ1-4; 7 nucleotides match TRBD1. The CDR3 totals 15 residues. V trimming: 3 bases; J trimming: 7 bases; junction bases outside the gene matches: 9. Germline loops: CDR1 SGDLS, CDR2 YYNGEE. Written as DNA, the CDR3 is TGTGCCAGCAGCGAAGGGGAGACAGGGTCTGAAAAACTGTTTTTT. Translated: CASSEGETGSEKLFF.

This CDR3 reads CASSGTYFGYTF. As DNA, the CDR3 is TGTGCCAGCAGTGGGACCTACTTTGGCTACACCTTC. The rearrangement uses TRBV2 and TRBJ1-2; D uncertain. V was clipped by 4 bases and J by 7 bases, with 10 bases between them. Germline-derived CDR1 and CDR2 are SNHLY and FYNNEI. There are 12 residues in the CDR3.

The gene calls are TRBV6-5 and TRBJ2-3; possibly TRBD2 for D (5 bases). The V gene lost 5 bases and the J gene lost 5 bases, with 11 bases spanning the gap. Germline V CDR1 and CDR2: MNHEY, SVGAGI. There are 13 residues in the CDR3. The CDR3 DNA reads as TGTGCCAGCAGTCCGACGGGGATAGATACGCAGTATTTT. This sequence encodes CASSPTGIDTQYF.

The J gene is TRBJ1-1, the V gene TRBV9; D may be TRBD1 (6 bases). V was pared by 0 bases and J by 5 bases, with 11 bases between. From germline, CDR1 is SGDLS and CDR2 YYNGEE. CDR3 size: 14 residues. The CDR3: CASSVGQQGTEAFF. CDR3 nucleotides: TGTGCCAGCAGCGTAGGCCAACAGGGTACTGAAGCTTTCTTT.

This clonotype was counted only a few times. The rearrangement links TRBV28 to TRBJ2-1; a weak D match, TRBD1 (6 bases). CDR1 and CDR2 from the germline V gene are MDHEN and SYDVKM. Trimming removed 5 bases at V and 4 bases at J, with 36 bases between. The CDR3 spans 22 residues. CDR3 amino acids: CASSLYLGTTPLTSTSYNEQFF. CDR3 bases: TGTGCCAGCAGTCTGTACCTCGGGACAACGCCCCTCACATCCACCTCGTACAATGAGCAGTTCTTC.

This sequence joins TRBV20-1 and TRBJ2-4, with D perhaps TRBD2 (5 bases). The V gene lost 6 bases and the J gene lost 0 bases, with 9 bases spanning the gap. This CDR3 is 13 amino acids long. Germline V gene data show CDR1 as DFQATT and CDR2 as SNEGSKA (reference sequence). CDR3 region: CSASLAAKNIQYF. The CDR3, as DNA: TGCAGTGCAAGTCTAGCAGCCAAAAACATTCAGTACTTC.

As DNA, the CDR3 is TGTGCCAGCAGTCCCGGGACCAGCACTGAAGCTTTCTTT. Translated: CASSPGTSTEAFF. The V and J genes are TRBV5-6 and TRBJ1-1; perhaps TRBD1 as D (5 bases). The length of the CDR3 is 13 residues. Germline CDR1 is SGHDT and CDR2 is YYEEEE. V was pared by 5 bases and J by 4 bases, with 12 bases between.

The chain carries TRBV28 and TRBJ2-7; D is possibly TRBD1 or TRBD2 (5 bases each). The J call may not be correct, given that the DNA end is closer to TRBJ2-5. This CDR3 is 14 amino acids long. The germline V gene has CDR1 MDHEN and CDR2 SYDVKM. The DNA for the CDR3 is TGTGCCAGCAGTGTACTTGGGGGAAAAGAGACCCAGTACTTC. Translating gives CASSVLGGKETQYF.

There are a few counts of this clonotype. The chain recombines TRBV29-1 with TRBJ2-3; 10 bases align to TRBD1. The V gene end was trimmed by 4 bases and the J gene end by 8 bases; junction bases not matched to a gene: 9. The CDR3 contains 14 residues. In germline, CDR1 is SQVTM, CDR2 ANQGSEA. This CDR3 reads CSVGVRQGAGTQYF. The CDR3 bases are TGCAGCGTTGGCGTAAGACAGGGGGCCGGTACGCAGTATTTT.

The CDR3 nucleotides are TGTGCCAGCAGCTCGCGACAGGGGGTAAGGGCCTACGAGCAGTACTTC. Its translation: CASSSRQGVRAYEQYF. The chain combines TRBV7-8 with TRBJ2-7; 9 bases line up with TRBD1. The ends lost 4 bases at V and 2 bases at J; junction bases unmatched: 9. Germline CDR1 SGHVS, CDR2 FQNEAQ. This CDR3 has 16 residues. Filled out from reference TRBV7-8 and TRBJ2-7, the complete variable domain reads GAGVSQSPRYKVAKRGQDVALRCDPISGHVSLFWYQQALGQGPEFLTYFQNEAQLDKSGLPSDRFFAERPEGSVSTLKIQRTQQEDSAVYLCASSSRQGVRAYEQYFGPGTRLTVT.

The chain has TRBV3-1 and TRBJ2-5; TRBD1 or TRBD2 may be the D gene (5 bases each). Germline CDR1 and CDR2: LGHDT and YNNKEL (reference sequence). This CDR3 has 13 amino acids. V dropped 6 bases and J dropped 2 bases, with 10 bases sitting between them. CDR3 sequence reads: CASRGPGQETQYF. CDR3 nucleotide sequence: TGTGCCAGCAGGGGACCGGGACAAGAGACCCAGTACTTC.

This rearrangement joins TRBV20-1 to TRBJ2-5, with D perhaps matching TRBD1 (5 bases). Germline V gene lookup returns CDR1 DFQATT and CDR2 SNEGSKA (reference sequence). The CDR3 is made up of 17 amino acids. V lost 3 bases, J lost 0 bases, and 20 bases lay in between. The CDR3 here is CSASPAVGQANQETQYF. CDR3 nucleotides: TGCAGTGCTAGCCCTGCTGTGGGGCAAGCAAACCAAGAGACCCAGTACTTC.

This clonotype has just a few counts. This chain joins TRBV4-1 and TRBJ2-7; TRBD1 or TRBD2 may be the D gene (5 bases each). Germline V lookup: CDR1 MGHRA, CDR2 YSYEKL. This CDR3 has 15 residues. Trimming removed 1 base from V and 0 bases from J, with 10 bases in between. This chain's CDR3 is CASSQAGPSSYEQYF. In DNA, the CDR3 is TGCGCCAGCAGCCAAGCGGGACCCAGCTCCTACGAGCAGTACTTC.

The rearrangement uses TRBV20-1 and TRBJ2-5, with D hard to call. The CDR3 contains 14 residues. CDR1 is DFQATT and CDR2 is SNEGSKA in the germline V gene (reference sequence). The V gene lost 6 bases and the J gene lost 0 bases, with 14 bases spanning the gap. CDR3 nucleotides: TGCAGTGCCACGCCATTCCGGGACCAAGAGACCCAGTACTTC. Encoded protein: CSATPFRDQETQYF.

In DNA, the CDR3 is TGCAGTGCTGGGGACAGGGGAAGTTCGAATCAGCCCCAGCATTTT. Residues: CSAGDRGSSNQPQHF. The chain recombines TRBV20-1 with TRBJ1-5, with 10 bases fitting TRBD1. Germline trimming cut 5 bases from V and 4 bases from J; bases unmatched to any gene: 8. The germline gives CDR1 DFQATT, CDR2 SNEGSKA (reference sequence). This CDR3 has 15 residues.

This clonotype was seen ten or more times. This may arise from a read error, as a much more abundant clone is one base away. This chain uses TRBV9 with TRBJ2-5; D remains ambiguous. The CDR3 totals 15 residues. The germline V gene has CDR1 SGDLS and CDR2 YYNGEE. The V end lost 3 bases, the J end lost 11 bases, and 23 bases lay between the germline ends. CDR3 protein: CASSATPRLANEQYF. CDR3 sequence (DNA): TGTGCCAGCAGCGCTACTCCCCGCCTCGCCAATGAGCAGTACTTC.